This T cell receptor beta chain was recovered during a study of cytomegalovirus exposure and HLA in healthy donors. Vbeta (60) and Jbeta (13) primers were used in the PCR. Repertoires were generated with immunoSEQ multiplex PCR, while TCRdb's copy carries only in-frame clones and drops some. Of around 90,000 clones in the sample, about four fifths were seen once. The length of the CDR3 is 12 residues. V was cut by 4 bases and J by 8 bases, with 12 bases left in between. From germline, CDR1 is SGDLS and CDR2 YYNGEE. The sequenced sample was PBMCs. V is TRBV9 and J is TRBJ1-2; D unresolved. The sequence came from a male donor in good health and CMV-seropositive. CDR3: CASSLDYQGYTF. The CDR3 coding sequence is TGTGCCAGCAGCCTCGATTATCAGGGCTACACCTTC. The whole variable domain, filled in from reference TRBV9 and TRBJ1-2, reads DSGVTQTPKHLITATGQRVTLRCSPRSGDLSVYWYQQSLDQGLQFLIQYYNGEERAKGNILERFSAQQFPDLHSELNLSSLELGDSALYFCASSLDYQGYTFGSGTRLTVV.